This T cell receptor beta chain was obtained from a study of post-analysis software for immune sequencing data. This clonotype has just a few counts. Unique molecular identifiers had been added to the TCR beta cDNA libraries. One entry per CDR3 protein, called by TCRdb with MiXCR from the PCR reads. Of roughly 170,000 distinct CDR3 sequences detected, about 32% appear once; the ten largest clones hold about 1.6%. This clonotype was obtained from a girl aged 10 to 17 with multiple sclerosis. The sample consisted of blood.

CDR3 in DNA: TGCAGCGAGGCACCGGCAGGGAAAGCAGGTTCTAACTATGGCTACACCTTC. It translates to CSEAPAGKAGSNYGYTF. The chain combines TRBV29-1 with TRBJ1-2, with a weak D call TRBD1 (5 bases). Germline assignment: CDR1 SQVTM and CDR2 ANQGSEA. The V and J ends lost 7 bases and 0 bases respectively, with 24 bases between them. The CDR3 is 17 residues long.